Sequencing of this T cell receptor (beta chain) was carried out in a study of blood T cell repertoires in COVID-19. Background on the study: Sources were T cells, B-cell-depleted T cells, or PBMCs; the material itself was cDNA or gDNA.

With 8 bases clipped from V and 2 bases from J, the junction kept 10 bases outside the gene matches. Germline V CDR1 and CDR2: MGHDK, SYGVNS. The length of the CDR3 is 15 residues. As handled by the study authors: Using reference gene primer amplification, nucleated cell counts were estimated. Generated by immunoSEQ multiplex PCR, the TCRdb table keeps only in-frame clones and is missing some. That table gives V, J and clone size, and the DNA gave D and trimming. The table lists around 140,000 clones, around 90% of them singletons. The sequenced sample consisted of peripheral blood. This chain connects TRBV25-1 to TRBJ2-3; 7 nucleotides line up with TRBD2. The sequence was obtained from a woman aged 55-75 years with acute or convalescent COVID-19. The CDR3 is CASGLGSGNTDTQYF. Here the CDR3 DNA reads TGTGCCAGCGGTTTGGGCAGCGGGAACACAGATACGCAGTATTTT.